The rows below give T cell receptor beta chains drawn from one sample of a study of T cell repertoires in cytomegalovirus infection. Using its own MiXCR run on the reads, TCRdb lists one record per CDR3 protein. Here the sample spans over 450,000 distinct CDR3 sequences, about 11% being singletons. The sample comprised PBMCs. The receptors were sampled from a human donor in good health (CMV status not recorded). Some clones in this sample may be carry-over from other donors' samples. Both conserved end residues are trimmed from each CDR3.

j_call v_call cdr3_aa
TRBJ2-2 TRBV7-9 ASSPPGLAHNTGELF
TRBJ1-5 TRBV7-6 ASSLIRGRDQPQH
TRBJ2-3 TRBV2 ASSEAGLGLALTDTQY
TRBJ2-7 TRBV7-8 ASSLGDRGPYEQY
TRBJ1-2 TRBV20-1 SASIPPYGYT
TRBJ2-1 TRBV2 ASRAPGTHRSSEQF
TRBJ2-7 TRBV15 ATSSGQYYEQY
TRBJ2-7 TRBV20-1 SAPGGAGGPQY
TRBJ2-5 TRBV6-6 ASRQTAQSY
TRBJ2-7 TRBV5-6 ASSRTKGQRYYEQY
TRBJ1-2 TRBV27 ASSAGTRPRYGYT
TRBJ2-3 TRBV12-3/TRBV12-4 ASSFTVDTQY
TRBJ2-1 TRBV3-1 ASSQEEYYNEQF
TRBJ1-5 TRBV29-1 SVKEGGTGGGQPQH